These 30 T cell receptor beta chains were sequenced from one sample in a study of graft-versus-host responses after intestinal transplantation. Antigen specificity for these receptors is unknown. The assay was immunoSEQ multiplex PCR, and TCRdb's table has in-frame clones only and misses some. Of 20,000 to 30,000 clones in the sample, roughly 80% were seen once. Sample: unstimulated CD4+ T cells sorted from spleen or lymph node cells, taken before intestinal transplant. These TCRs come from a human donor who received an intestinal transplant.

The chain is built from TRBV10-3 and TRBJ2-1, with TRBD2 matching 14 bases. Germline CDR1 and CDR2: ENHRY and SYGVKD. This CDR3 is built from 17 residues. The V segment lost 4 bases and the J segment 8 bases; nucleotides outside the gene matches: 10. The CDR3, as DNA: TGTGCCATCAGTGCTGGACTAGCGGGGGGCCGGGAGGATGAGCAGTTCTTC. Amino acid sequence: CAISAGLAGGREDEQFF.

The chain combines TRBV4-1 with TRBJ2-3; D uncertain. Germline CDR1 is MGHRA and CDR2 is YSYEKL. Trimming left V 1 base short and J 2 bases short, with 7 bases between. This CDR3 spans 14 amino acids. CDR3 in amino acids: CASSQGLPTDTQYF. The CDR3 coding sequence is TGCGCCAGCAGCCAAGGACTCCCCACAGATACGCAGTATTTT.

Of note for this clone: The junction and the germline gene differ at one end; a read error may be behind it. As DNA, the CDR3 is TGTTCCAGTAGTATACAGGGGAGGTCCCGCAATGAAAAACTGTTTTTT. Encoded protein: CSSSIQGRSRNEKLFF. The genes are TRBV19 and TRBJ1-4; 7 bases map to TRBD1. Germline V gene sequence: CDR1 LNHDA, CDR2 SQIVND (reference sequence). This CDR3 has 16 amino acids.

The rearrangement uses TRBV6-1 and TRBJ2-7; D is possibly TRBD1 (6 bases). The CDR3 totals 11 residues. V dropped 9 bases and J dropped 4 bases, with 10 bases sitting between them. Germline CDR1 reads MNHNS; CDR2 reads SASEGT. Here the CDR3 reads CASGRGYEQYF. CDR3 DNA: TGTGCCAGTGGCAGGGGTTACGAGCAGTACTTC.

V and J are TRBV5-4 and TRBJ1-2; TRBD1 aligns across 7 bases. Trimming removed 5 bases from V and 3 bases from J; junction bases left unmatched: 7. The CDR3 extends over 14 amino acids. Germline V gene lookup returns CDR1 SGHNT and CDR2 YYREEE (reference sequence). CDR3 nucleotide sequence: TGTGCCAGCAGGGCGACAGGGAAGGACTATGGCTACACCTTC. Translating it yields CASRATGKDYGYTF.

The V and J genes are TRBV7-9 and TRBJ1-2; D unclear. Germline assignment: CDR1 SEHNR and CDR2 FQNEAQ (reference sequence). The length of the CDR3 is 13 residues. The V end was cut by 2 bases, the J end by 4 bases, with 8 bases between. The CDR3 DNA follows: TGTGCCAGCAGCTTATTAGGACTCTATGGCTACACCTTC. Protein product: CASSLLGLYGYTF.

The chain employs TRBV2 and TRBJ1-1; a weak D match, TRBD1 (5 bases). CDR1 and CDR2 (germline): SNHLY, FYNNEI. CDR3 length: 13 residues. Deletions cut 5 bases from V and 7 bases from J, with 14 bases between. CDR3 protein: CASSSTPGGEAFF. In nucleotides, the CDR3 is TGTGCCAGCAGTTCCACCCCGGGGGGTGAAGCTTTCTTT.

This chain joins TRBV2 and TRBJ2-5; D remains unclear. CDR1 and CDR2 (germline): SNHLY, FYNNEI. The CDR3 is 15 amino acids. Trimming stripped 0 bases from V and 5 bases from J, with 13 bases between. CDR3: CASSEAPLGGETQYF. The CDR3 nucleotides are TGTGCCAGCAGTGAAGCGCCCCTGGGTGGGGAGACCCAGTACTTC.

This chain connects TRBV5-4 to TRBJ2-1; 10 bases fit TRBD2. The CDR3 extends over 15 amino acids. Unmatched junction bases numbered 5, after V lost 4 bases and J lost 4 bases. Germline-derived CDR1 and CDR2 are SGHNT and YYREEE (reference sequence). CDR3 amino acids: CASSLRTSGYNEQFF. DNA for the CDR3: TGTGCCAGCAGCCTCCGGACTAGCGGATACAATGAGCAGTTCTTC.

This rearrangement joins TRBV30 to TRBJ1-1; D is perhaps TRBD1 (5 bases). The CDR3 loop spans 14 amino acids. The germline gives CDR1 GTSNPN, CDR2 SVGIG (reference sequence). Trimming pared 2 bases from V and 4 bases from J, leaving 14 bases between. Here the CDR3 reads CAWSKALGGTEAFF. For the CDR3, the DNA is TGTGCCTGGAGTAAGGCCTTGGGGGGCACTGAAGCTTTCTTT. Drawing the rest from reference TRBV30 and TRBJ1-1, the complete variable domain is SQTIHQWPATLVQPVGSPLSLECTVEGTSNPNLYWYRQAAGRGLQLLFYSVGIGQISSEVPQNLSASRPQDRQFILSSKKLLLSDSGFYLCAWSKALGGTEAFFGQGTRLTVV.

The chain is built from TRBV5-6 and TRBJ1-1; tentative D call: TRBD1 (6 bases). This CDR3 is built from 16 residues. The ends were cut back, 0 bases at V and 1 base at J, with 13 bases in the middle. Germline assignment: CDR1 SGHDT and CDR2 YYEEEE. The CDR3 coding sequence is TGTGCCAGCAGCTTGGGCCAGGGGTTATCGAACACTGAAGCTTTCTTT. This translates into CASSLGQGLSNTEAFF. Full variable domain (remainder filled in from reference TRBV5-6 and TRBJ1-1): DAGVTQSPTHLIKTRGQQVTLRCSPKSGHDTVSWYQQALGQGPQFIFQYYEEEERQRGNFPDRFSGHQFPNYSSELNVNALLLGDSALYLCASSLGQGLSNTEAFFGQGTRLTVV.

The CDR3 coding sequence is TGTGCCAGCAGCTTAGTCGGGGATCTTATGGGTGAGCAGTTCTTC. Its translation is CASSLVGDLMGEQFF. The rearrangement uses TRBV7-2 and TRBJ2-1, with D possibly TRBD2 on 5 matching bases. V was pared by 1 base and J by 9 bases, with 16 bases between. The length of the CDR3 is 15 residues. The germline gives CDR1 SGHTA, CDR2 FQGNSA. The variable domain in full, with the rest retrieved from reference TRBV7-2 and TRBJ2-1, is GAGVSQSPSNKVTEKGKDVELRCDPISGHTALYWYRQSLGQGLEFLIYFQGNSAPDKSGLPSDRFSAERTGGSVSTLTIQRTQQEDSAVYLCASSLVGDLMGEQFFGPGTRLTVL.

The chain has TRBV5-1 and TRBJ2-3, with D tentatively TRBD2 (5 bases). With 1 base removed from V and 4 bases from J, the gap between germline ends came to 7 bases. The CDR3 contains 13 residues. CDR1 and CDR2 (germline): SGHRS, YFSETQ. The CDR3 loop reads CASSLLGADTQYF. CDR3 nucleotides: TGCGCCAGCAGCTTGTTGGGAGCAGATACGCAGTATTTT. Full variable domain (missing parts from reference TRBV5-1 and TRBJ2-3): KAGVTQTPRYLIKTRGQQVTLSCSPISGHRSVSWYQQTPGQGLQFLFEYFSETQRNKGNFPGRFSGRQFSNSRSEMNVSTLELGDSALYLCASSLLGADTQYFGPGTRLTVL.

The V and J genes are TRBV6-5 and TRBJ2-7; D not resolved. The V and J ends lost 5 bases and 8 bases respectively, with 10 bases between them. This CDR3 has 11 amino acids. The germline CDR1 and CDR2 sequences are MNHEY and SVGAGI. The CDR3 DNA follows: TGTGCCAGCAGTGAAGTGGCAAAGCAGTACTTC. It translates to CASSEVAKQYF.

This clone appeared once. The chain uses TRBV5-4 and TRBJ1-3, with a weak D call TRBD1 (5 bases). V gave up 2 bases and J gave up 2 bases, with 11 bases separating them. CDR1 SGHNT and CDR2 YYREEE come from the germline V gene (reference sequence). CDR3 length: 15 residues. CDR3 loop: CASSFDGRAGNTIYF. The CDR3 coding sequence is TGTGCCAGCAGCTTCGACGGCAGGGCTGGAAACACCATATATTTT.

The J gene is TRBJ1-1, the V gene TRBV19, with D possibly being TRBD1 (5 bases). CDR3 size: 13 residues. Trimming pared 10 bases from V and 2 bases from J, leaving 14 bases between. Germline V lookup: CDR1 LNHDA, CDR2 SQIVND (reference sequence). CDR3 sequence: CATRSQGNTEAFF. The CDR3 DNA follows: TGTGCCACGAGGAGTCAGGGTAACACTGAAGCTTTCTTT. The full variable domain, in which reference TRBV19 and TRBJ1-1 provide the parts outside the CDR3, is DGGITQSPKYLFRKEGQNVTLSCEQNLNHDAMYWYRQDPGQGLRLIYYSQIVNDFQKGDIAEGYSVSREKKESFPLTVTSAQKNPTAFYLCATRSQGNTEAFFGQGTRLTVV.

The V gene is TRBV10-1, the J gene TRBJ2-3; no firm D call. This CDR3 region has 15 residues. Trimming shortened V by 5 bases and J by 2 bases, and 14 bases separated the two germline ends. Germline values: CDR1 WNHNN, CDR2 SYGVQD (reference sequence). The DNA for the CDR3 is TGCGCCAGCAGTATGGACCAAGTCCCCACAGATACGCAGTATTTT. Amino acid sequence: CASSMDQVPTDTQYF.

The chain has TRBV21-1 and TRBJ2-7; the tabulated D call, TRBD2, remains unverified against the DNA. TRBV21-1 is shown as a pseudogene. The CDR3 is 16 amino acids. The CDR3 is CASRIGLATRLDEQYF. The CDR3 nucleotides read TGTGCCAGCAGAATTGGTTTAGCTACACGGTTAGACGAGCAGTACTTC.

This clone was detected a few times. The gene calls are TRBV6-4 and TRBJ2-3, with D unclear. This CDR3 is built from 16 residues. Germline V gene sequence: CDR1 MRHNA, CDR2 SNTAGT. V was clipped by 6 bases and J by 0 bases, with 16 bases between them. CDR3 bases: TGTGCCAGCAGATCCCCCGACGGACCTAGCACAGATACGCAGTATTTT. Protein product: CASRSPDGPSTDTQYF.

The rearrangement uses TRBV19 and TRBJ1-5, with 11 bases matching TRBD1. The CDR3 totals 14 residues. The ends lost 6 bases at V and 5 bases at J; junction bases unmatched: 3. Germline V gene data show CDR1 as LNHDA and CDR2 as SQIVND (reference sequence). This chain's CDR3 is CASSRTGGDQPQHF. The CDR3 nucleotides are TGTGCCAGTAGCCGGACAGGGGGCGATCAGCCCCAGCATTTT.

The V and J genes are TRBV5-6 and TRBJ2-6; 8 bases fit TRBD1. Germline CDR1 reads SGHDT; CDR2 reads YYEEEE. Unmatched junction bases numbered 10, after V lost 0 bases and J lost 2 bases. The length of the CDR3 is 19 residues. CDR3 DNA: TGTGCCAGCAGCTTGGTCGAAGGACAGGGCTCTGCTGGGGCCAACGTCCTGACTTTC. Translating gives CASSLVEGQGSAGANVLTF.

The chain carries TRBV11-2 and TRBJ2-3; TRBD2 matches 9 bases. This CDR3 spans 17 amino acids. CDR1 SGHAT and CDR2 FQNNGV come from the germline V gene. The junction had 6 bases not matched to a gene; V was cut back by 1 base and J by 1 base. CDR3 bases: TGTGCCAGCAGCTTAGTGAGGTTAGCGGGAGGCACAGATACGCAGTATTTT. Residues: CASSLVRLAGGTDTQYF.

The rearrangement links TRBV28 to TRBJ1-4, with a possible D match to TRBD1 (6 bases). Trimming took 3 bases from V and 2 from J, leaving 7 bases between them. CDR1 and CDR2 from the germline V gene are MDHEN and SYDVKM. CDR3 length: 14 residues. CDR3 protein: CASSFTGTNEKLFF. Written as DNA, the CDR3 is TGTGCCAGCAGTTTCACAGGGACTAATGAAAAACTGTTTTTT.

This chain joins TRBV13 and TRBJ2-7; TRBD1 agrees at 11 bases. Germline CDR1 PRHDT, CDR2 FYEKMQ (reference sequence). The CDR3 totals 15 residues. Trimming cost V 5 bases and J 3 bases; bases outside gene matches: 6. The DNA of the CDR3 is TGTGCCAGCAGCCCCGGGACAGGGGGTAACTACGAGCAGTACTTC. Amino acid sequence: CASSPGTGGNYEQYF. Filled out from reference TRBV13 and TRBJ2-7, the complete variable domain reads AAGVIQSPRHLIKEKRETATLKCYPIPRHDTVYWYQQGPGQDPQFLISFYEKMQSDKGSIPDRFSAQQFSDYHSELNMSSLELGDSALYFCASSPGTGGNYEQYFGPGTRLTVT.

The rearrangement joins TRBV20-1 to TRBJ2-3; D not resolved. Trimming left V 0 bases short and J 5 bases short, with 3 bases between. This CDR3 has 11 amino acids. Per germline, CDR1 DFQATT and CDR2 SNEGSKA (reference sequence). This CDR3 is CSAREGDTQYF. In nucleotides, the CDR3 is TGCAGTGCTAGAGAAGGAGATACGCAGTATTTT.

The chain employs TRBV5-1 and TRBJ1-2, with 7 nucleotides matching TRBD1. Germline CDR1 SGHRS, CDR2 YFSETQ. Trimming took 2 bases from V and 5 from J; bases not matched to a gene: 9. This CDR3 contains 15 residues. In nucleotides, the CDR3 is TGCGCCAGCAGCTTCGGACAGGAAGGGGATTATGGCTACACCTTC. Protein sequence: CASSFGQEGDYGYTF.

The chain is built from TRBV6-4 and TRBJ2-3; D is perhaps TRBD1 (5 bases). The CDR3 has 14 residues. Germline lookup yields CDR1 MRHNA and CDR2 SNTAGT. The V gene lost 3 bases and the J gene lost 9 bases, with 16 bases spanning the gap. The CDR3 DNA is TGTGCCAGCAGTGAAGTATCAGGGATTTCGACGCAGTATTTT. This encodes CASSEVSGISTQYF.

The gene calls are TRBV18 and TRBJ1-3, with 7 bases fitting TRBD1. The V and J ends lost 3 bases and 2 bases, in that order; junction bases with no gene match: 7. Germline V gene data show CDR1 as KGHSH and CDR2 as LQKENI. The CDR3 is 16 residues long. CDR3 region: CASSPIPGTAGNTIYF. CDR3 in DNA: TGTGCCAGCTCACCCATCCCCGGGACAGCTGGAAACACCATATATTTT.

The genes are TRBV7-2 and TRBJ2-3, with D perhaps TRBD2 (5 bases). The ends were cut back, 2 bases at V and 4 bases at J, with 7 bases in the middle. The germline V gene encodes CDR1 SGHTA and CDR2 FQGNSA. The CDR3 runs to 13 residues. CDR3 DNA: TGTGCCAGCAGCTTACGGGGAGCAGATACGCAGTATTTT. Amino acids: CASSLRGADTQYF.

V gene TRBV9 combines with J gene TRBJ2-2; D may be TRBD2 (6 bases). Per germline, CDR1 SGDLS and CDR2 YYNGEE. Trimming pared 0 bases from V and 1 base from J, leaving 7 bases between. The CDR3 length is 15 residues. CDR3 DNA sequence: TGTGCCAGCAGCGTAGAGGGAGGGAACACCGGGGAGCTGTTTTTT. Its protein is CASSVEGGNTGELFF.